The 31 T cell receptor beta chains presented below share a single source sample, sequenced in a study of shared clonotypes between healthy human individuals (dated by TCRdb to between 2020 and 2021). To prepare the library, the immunoSEQ multiplex PCR assay was applied. The source is immuneACCESS, and TCRdb retained only in-frame sequences with V and J called. Part of the clones is not carried over; for the studies checked, unresolved V genes explain less than half of this, and the remainder is unexplained. Here the sample has more than 2 million clones; approximately 96% occur a single time. Roughly 0.13% of the sample comes from the top ten. Input material: naive CD4+ T cells sorted from blood. The cell subset or site label for this specimen denotes: CD45RA+ positively selected. These receptors all stem from a man aged 18 to 29 in good health.

V usage is TRBV29-1 and J usage is TRBJ1-2, with 9 positions matching TRBD1. The length of the CDR3 is 13 residues. Germline V gene data show CDR1 as SQVTM and CDR2 as ANQGSEA. Unmatched junction bases numbered 7, after V lost 7 bases and J lost 4 bases. CDR3 sequence (DNA): TGCAGCGCCGGGGACAGGGAGGGCTATGGCTACACCTTC. It translates to CSAGDREGYGYTF.

The CDR3 sequence: CASSIAAGPNYGYTF. The CDR3 DNA reads as TGTGCCAGTAGTATTGCGGCAGGGCCTAACTATGGCTACACCTTC. This chain connects TRBV19 to TRBJ1-2; TRBD1 is a possible D gene (5 bases). Germline V gives CDR1 LNHDA, CDR2 SQIVND (reference sequence). Trimming left V 3 bases short and J 0 bases short, with 11 bases between. CDR3 length: 15 amino acids.

With respect to this clone: Within the sample, other DNA sequences also encode this same CDR3. This chain connects TRBV30 to TRBJ2-1, with unresolved D. Germline CDR1 reads GTSNPN; CDR2 reads SVGIG (reference sequence). This CDR3 comprises 11 residues. Trimming removed 0 bases at V and 7 bases at J, with 4 bases between. CDR3 bases: TGTGCCTGGAGTGTGAATAATGAGCAGTTCTTC. It yields the protein CAWSVNNEQFF.

V gene TRBV18 combines with J gene TRBJ2-7; TRBD2 matches at 14 bases. The V gene end was trimmed by 3 bases and the J gene end by 6 bases; junction bases not matched to a gene: 4. This CDR3 contains 15 residues. The germline V gene has CDR1 KGHSH and CDR2 LQKENI. The CDR3 nucleotides are TGTGCCAGCTCACCTGGACTAGCGGGAGGTGGCGAGCAGTACTTC. Translation: CASSPGLAGGGEQYF.

In regard to this clone: Additional DNA sequences in this sample encode the identical CDR3. In DNA form, the CDR3 reads TGTGCCAGTAGCCCCGGGACAGGTAACACTGAAGCTTTCTTT. Encoded protein: CASSPGTGNTEAFF. The V gene is TRBV19, the J gene TRBJ1-1; 8 bases align to TRBD1. The CDR3 length is 14 residues. Per germline, CDR1 LNHDA and CDR2 SQIVND (reference sequence). The J segment lost 2 bases and the V segment lost 6 bases, leaving 5 bases of the junction unmatched. Using reference TRBV19 and TRBJ1-1 for the parts outside the CDR3, the full variable domain is DGGITQSPKYLFRKEGQNVTLSCEQNLNHDAMYWYRQDPGQGLRLIYYSQIVNDFQKGDIAEGYSVSREKKESFPLTVTSAQKNPTAFYLCASSPGTGNTEAFFGQGTRLTVV.

The V gene is TRBV9, the J gene TRBJ2-3; the match to TRBD2 covers 8 bases. CDR3 size: 16 residues. V shed 0 bases, J shed 0 bases, and the junction held 3 bases outside the gene matches. Germline loops: CDR1 SGDLS, CDR2 YYNGEE. The CDR3, as DNA: TGTGCCAGCAGCGTAGATATAGCGGGGAGCACAGATACGCAGTATTTT. Protein product: CASSVDIAGSTDTQYF.

This clone was recorded once. The rearrangement uses TRBV27 and TRBJ1-1; D call uncertain. The CDR3 runs 14 residues. The V gene lost 8 bases and the J gene lost 4 bases, with 17 bases spanning the gap. Germline loops: CDR1 MNHEY, CDR2 SMNVEV (reference sequence). CDR3 DNA sequence: TGTGCCAGCCGGCGAACCGGTCTTGGCACTGAAGCTTTCTTT. Translation: CASRRTGLGTEAFF.

This clone was found once. This chain uses TRBV6-5 with TRBJ2-7; D is ambiguous. This CDR3 is 11 amino acids long. With 8 bases removed from V and 13 bases from J, the gap between germline ends came to 18 bases. Germline V gene lookup returns CDR1 MNHEY and CDR2 SVGAGI. CDR3 region: CASSRPPSIYF. In nucleotides, the CDR3 is TGTGCCAGCTCTAGACCGCCGTCTATATACTTC.

The chain is built from TRBV29-1 and TRBJ2-3; TRBD1 might be the D (6 bases). V lost 2 bases, J lost 4 bases, and 25 bases lay in between. CDR1 and CDR2 from the germline V gene are SQVTM and ANQGSEA. CDR3 size: 18 residues. The CDR3 coding sequence is TGCAGCGTTGAATGGGGGCAGGGGTGGCCTTCCGGCGCAGATACGCAGTATTTT. This sequence encodes CSVEWGQGWPSGADTQYF.

This chain joins TRBV7-9 and TRBJ1-4, with D maybe TRBD1 (5 bases). The CDR3 is 14 amino acids. Germline CDR1 reads SEHNR; CDR2 reads FQNEAQ (reference sequence). The V end was cut by 6 bases, the J end by 4 bases, with 12 bases between. The CDR3 loop is CASRTGTGNEKLFF. The DNA of the CDR3 is TGTGCCAGCAGAACCGGGACCGGTAATGAAAAACTGTTTTTT.

This clone was seen once. The V gene is TRBV5-4, the J gene TRBJ1-1, with TRBD1 as a possible D gene (6 bases). Germline V gives CDR1 SGHNT, CDR2 YYREEE (reference sequence). The CDR3 is 14 amino acids. The ends were cut back, 0 bases at V and 4 bases at J, with 10 bases in the middle. The CDR3 is CASSLGGRPTEAFF. The CDR3 nucleotides read TGTGCCAGCAGCTTGGGGGGGCGGCCCACTGAAGCTTTCTTT.

This chain connects TRBV11-2 to TRBJ1-4; D is uncertain. V was pared by 2 bases and J by 0 bases, with 10 bases between. This CDR3 spans 16 amino acids. Germline assignment: CDR1 SGHAT and CDR2 FQNNGV. The CDR3 reads CASSLQEKTTNEKLFF. CDR3 DNA: TGTGCCAGCAGCTTACAGGAGAAAACAACTAATGAAAAACTGTTTTTT.

Comment on this clone: This sample includes further DNA sequences coding for the same CDR3. The chain recombines TRBV5-1 with TRBJ2-7; a possible D gene is TRBD2 (6 bases). CDR3 size: 12 residues. Germline V gives CDR1 SGHRS, CDR2 YFSETQ. Trimming removed 1 base from V and 6 bases from J, with 8 bases in between. CDR3 amino acids: CASSLPGGEQYF. In DNA, the CDR3 is TGCGCCAGCAGCTTGCCCGGGGGCGAGCAGTACTTC.

The rearrangement uses TRBV5-6 and TRBJ1-1; D is ambiguous. Trimming removed 6 bases at V and 1 base at J, with 19 bases between. Germline CDR1 reads SGHDT; CDR2 reads YYEEEE. The CDR3 is 16 amino acids. The CDR3 DNA reads as TGTGCCAGCACTTCACCCAAAGAGGGTAAGAACACTGAAGCTTTCTTT. Its protein product is CASTSPKEGKNTEAFF.

This chain connects TRBV6-6 to TRBJ2-7; 7 bases are a match to TRBD1. This CDR3 region has 15 residues. Germline V gene data show CDR1 as MNHNY and CDR2 as SVGAGI (reference sequence). Trimming removed 5 bases from V and 3 bases from J; junction bases left unmatched: 10. CDR3: CASSASKGTVYEQYF. CDR3 DNA sequence: TGTGCCAGCAGTGCCTCAAAGGGGACAGTCTACGAGCAGTACTTC.

The chain recombines TRBV2 with TRBJ1-1; tentatively, D is TRBD1 (5 bases). CDR1 is SNHLY and CDR2 is FYNNEI in the germline V gene. V was cut by 1 base and J by 10 bases, with 10 bases left in between. This CDR3 has 12 residues. As DNA, the CDR3 is TGTGCCAGCAGTGAAGAGGGGAGTCGAGCTTTCTTT. Translation gives CASSEEGSRAFF. Using reference TRBV2 and TRBJ1-1 for the parts outside the CDR3, the full variable domain is EPEVTQTPSHQVTQMGQEVILRCVPISNHLYFYWYRQILGQKVEFLVSFYNNEISEKSEIFDDQFSVERPDGSNFTLKIRSTKLEDSAMYFCASSEEGSRAFFGQGTRLTVV.

The chain has TRBV10-2 and TRBJ2-1; D perhaps matches TRBD1 (6 bases). This CDR3 has 16 amino acids. Trimming cost V 0 bases and J 6 bases, with 15 bases left between them. In germline, CDR1 is WSHSY, CDR2 SAAADI. CDR3 amino acids: CASSESGQPRGNEQFF. The CDR3 DNA reads TGCGCCAGCAGTGAGTCAGGACAGCCTAGGGGCAATGAGCAGTTCTTC.

The J gene is TRBJ1-4, the V gene TRBV10-3; no clear D gene. CDR3 size: 13 residues. Germline loops: CDR1 ENHRY, CDR2 SYGVKD. V lost 2 bases and J lost 8, with 9 bases in between. The CDR3 nucleotides read TGTGCCATCAGTGAGGGGGTGGAAGAAAAACTGTTTTTT. Translation gives CAISEGVEEKLFF.

The V and J genes are TRBV6-6 and TRBJ1-1; D ambiguous. The CDR3 is 11 residues long. Trimming left V 7 bases short and J 4 bases short, with 7 bases between. Germline CDR1 reads MNHNY; CDR2 reads SVGAGI (reference sequence). The CDR3 here is CASMSSTEAFF. CDR3 DNA: TGTGCCAGCATGTCTTCCACTGAAGCTTTCTTT.

This chain connects TRBV7-2 to TRBJ2-7; the D call may be TRBD1 or TRBD2 (5 bases each). The germline CDR1 and CDR2 sequences are SGHTA and FQGNSA. The V gene lost 3 bases and the J gene lost 2 bases, with 11 bases spanning the gap. The CDR3 runs to 14 residues. The CDR3 nucleotides read TGTGCCAGCAGCTTCGGGGCTAAACCCTACGAGCAGTACTTC. The encoded protein is CASSFGAKPYEQYF.

This clone was seen a few times. This same CDR3 is encoded by further DNA sequences in the sample. The V call is TRBV5-1, the J call TRBJ1-4, with a weak D call TRBD1 (5 bases). Looked up from germline, CDR1 is SGHRS and CDR2 is YFSETQ. The length of the CDR3 is 14 residues. V was cut by 0 bases and J by 4 bases, with 7 bases left in between. The DNA for the CDR3 is TGCGCCAGCAGCTTGGGCGGGGGTAATGAAAAACTGTTTTTT. It encodes CASSLGGGNEKLFF.

The J gene is TRBJ2-3, the V gene TRBV6-4; D ambiguous. The CDR3 runs to 17 residues. With 10 bases removed from V and 0 bases from J, the gap between germline ends came to 23 bases. Germline-derived CDR1 and CDR2 are MRHNA and SNTAGT. CDR3: CATPKTTNHASTDTQYF. The CDR3 nucleotides read TGTGCCACCCCTAAGACGACAAACCACGCTAGCACAGATACGCAGTATTTT.

This clone was seen a few times. The chain recombines TRBV5-1 with TRBJ1-6; D call uncertain. CDR1 is SGHRS, CDR2 YFSETQ, per germline. The CDR3 extends over 13 amino acids. The ends were cut back, 4 bases at V and 8 bases at J, with 10 bases in the middle. CDR3 region: CASSMSRDSPLHF. The CDR3 DNA is TGCGCCAGCAGCATGTCACGGGATTCACCCCTCCACTTT.

This rearrangement joins TRBV25-1 to TRBJ2-5, with 7 nucleotides matching TRBD2. The V gene end was trimmed by 4 bases and the J gene end by 2 bases; junction bases not matched to a gene: 4. Germline CDR1 reads MGHDK; CDR2 reads SYGVNS. The CDR3 loop spans 14 amino acids. CDR3 DNA sequence: TGTGCCAGCAGTGTTGTGGGAGGGCAAGAGACCCAGTACTTC. This encodes CASSVVGGQETQYF.

The chain employs TRBV7-8 and TRBJ1-3; no reliable D call. Trimming cost V 1 base and J 0 bases, with 13 bases left between them. From germline, CDR1 is SGHVS and CDR2 FQNEAQ. The CDR3 loop spans 17 amino acids. The CDR3 DNA reads as TGTGCCAGCAGCTTAGTGGGATGGGGAATCTCTGGAAACACCATATATTTT. Protein: CASSLVGWGISGNTIYF.

About this clone itself: Other DNA sequences in the sample encode the same CDR3. This chain links TRBV5-1 with TRBJ2-1; 13 positions match TRBD2. Trimming cost V 5 bases and J 5 bases; bases outside gene matches: 1. The CDR3 has 14 residues. CDR1 SGHRS and CDR2 YFSETQ come from the germline V gene. The CDR3 is CASSGTSGNNEQFF. DNA of the CDR3: TGCGCCAGCAGTGGGACTAGCGGGAACAATGAGCAGTTCTTC. The full variable domain, in which reference TRBV5-1 and TRBJ2-1 provide the parts outside the CDR3, is KAGVTQTPRYLIKTRGQQVTLSCSPISGHRSVSWYQQTPGQGLQFLFEYFSETQRNKGNFPGRFSGRQFSNSRSEMNVSTLELGDSALYLCASSGTSGNNEQFFGPGTRLTVL.

This sequence joins TRBV7-8 and TRBJ1-4, with 7 bases matching TRBD1. The germline CDR1 and CDR2 sequences are SGHVS and FQNEAQ. The CDR3 is 19 amino acids. J lost 0 bases, V lost 5 bases, and 15 bases had no gene match. The DNA of the CDR3 is TGTGCCAGCAGCGCCGGACAGGTCACGTTCCCTGCAACTAATGAAAAACTGTTTTTT. Translated: CASSAGQVTFPATNEKLFF.

The V call is TRBV19, the J call TRBJ1-5; weak D call: TRBD1 (6 bases). Trimming removed 5 bases from V and 2 bases from J, with 10 bases in between. CDR1 and CDR2 (germline): LNHDA, SQIVND (reference sequence). The CDR3 has 14 amino acids. The CDR3 here is CASSQDSRNQPQHF. The CDR3 nucleotides read TGTGCCAGTAGTCAGGACAGCCGCAATCAGCCCCAGCATTTT.

This sequence joins TRBV15 and TRBJ1-5, with a possible D match to TRBD1 (5 bases). Germline V gene lookup returns CDR1 LNHNV and CDR2 YYDKDF (reference sequence). CDR3 length: 16 residues. Trimming left V 0 bases short and J 6 bases short, with 15 bases between. As DNA, the CDR3 is TGTGCCACCAGCAGAGATCCAGGTTCAGGGAGTCAGCCCCAGCATTTT. Protein: CATSRDPGSGSQPQHF.

V usage is TRBV7-8 and J usage is TRBJ2-2; 10 positions agree with TRBD2. The germline CDR1 and CDR2 sequences are SGHVS and FQNEAQ. V lost 3 bases, J lost 10 bases, and 8 bases stayed unmatched. The CDR3 is 15 residues long. The CDR3 DNA sequence: TGTGCCAGCAGCTTCATCGGGCTAGCGGGAGTGGAGCTGTTTTTT. Amino acids: CASSFIGLAGVELFF. The full variable domain, completed using reference TRBV7-8 and TRBJ2-2, is GAGVSQSPRYKVAKRGQDVALRCDPISGHVSLFWYQQALGQGPEFLTYFQNEAQLDKSGLPSDRFFAERPEGSVSTLKIQRTQQEDSAVYLCASSFIGLAGVELFFGEGSRLTVL.

CDR3 nucleotides: TGTGCCAGCATTCTGTCAACTGATAAAACCTACGAGCAGTACTTC. Its protein product is CASILSTDKTYEQYF. The chain couples TRBV2 to TRBJ2-7; D call uncertain. The germline gives CDR1 SNHLY, CDR2 FYNNEI. Deletions cut 7 bases from V and 2 bases from J, with 18 bases between. This CDR3 is built from 15 residues.